Listed below are T cell receptor beta chains from one sample, sequenced in a study of cytotoxic CD8 clonotypes in ibrutinib-treated CLL. Generated by immunoSEQ multiplex PCR, the TCRdb table keeps only in-frame clones and is missing some. The sample includes 250,000 to 350,000 clones, 65% to 85% of them seen just once. The sample in question was PBMCs, obtained at disease progression, from a patient treated with ibrutinib. These receptors all come from a human donor with chronic lymphocytic leukemia. Each CDR3 is given with its conserved first and last residue. A D gene is named only where the DNA matches it firmly. The size entry is marked missing in some rows and otherwise reads once, few, many or a size class.

>NA|TRBJ2-2|NA|TRBV11-3|13
TGTGCCAGCAGGCGACAAAACACCGGGGAGCTGTTTTTT
CASRRQNTGELFF
>few|TRBJ1-2|TRBD1|TRBV7-8|13
TGTGCCAGCAGCTTAGGGACAGGTCGGCGCTACACCTTC
CASSLGTGRRYTF
>NA|TRBJ2-3|NA|TRBV27|11
TGTGCCAGCGGTTACACAGATACGCAGTATTTT
CASGYTDTQYF
>NA|TRBJ1-4|NA|TRBV28|17
TGTGCCAGCAGGTTGTCTGGGGCCCTCTCAACTAATGAAAAACTGTTTTTT
CASRLSGALSTNEKLFF
>NA|TRBJ1-2|NA|TRBV14|14
TGTGCCAGCAGCCAAGATAGGGGCCCCTATGGCTACACCTTC
CASSQDRGPYGYTF
>NA|TRBJ2-1|TRBD2|TRBV18|22
TGTGCCAGCTCCCGTGCAGGCGGACGAGCGGGAGGGTCCCGAGGCTCCTACAATGAGCAGTTCTTC
CASSRAGGRAGGSRGSYNEQFF
>NA|TRBJ2-7|NA|TRBV2|11
TGTGCCAGCAGTGGGGGGAGGCGCCAGTACTTC
CASSGGRRQYF
>NA|TRBJ1-5|NA|TRBV10-3|13
TGTGCCATCAGTGAAGACAGCAATCAGCCCCAGCATTTT
CAISEDSNQPQHF
>once|TRBJ1-1|NA|TRBV4-1|14
TGCGCCAGCACCATGCTGGGGGCCAGCACTGAAGCTTTCTTT
CASTMLGASTEAFF
>once|TRBJ2-7|TRBD2|TRBV18|15
TGTGCCAGCTCAGCGCTAGCGGGTGAGTCGTACGAGCAGTACTTC
CASSALAGESYEQYF
>few|TRBJ2-7|TRBD1|TRBV5-4|15
TGTGCCAGCAGCCCGGACAGGGGAAGATCCTACGAGCAGTACTTC
CASSPDRGRSYEQYF
>NA|TRBJ1-4|NA|TRBV4-1|18
TGCGCCAGCAGCCAAGATGAAAGGGCCCCTGCAACTAATGAAAAACTGTTTTTT
CASSQDERAPATNEKLFF
>once|TRBJ2-3|NA|TRBV7-9|15
TGTGCCAGCAGGATCCACGGTATTAGCACAGATACGCAGTATTTT
CASRIHGISTDTQYF
>NA|TRBJ2-7|NA|TRBV25-1|13
TGTGCCAGCAGTGAACTTCGGGGGGCCGAGCAGTACTTC
CASSELRGAEQYF
>NA|TRBJ2-7|NA|TRBV10-2|14
TGCGCCAGCAGGGACCGCCGGGGCTCCTACGAGCAGTACTTC
CASRDRRGSYEQYF
>NA|TRBJ1-2|NA|TRBV2|15
TGTGCCAGCAGTGATATTGGGGGATCGGACTATGGCTACACCTTC
CASSDIGGSDYGYTF
>NA|TRBJ2-1|TRBD1|TRBV9|18
TGTGCCAGCAGCGCACCATCCGCTAGACAGGGGTCCTACAATGAGCAGTTCTTC
CASSAPSARQGSYNEQFF
>NA|TRBJ2-7|NA|TRBV28|12
TGTGCCAGCAGCGGGCAAGCCTACGAGCAGTACTTC
CASSGQAYEQYF
>once|TRBJ2-1|NA|TRBV4-1|13
TGCGCCAGCAGCCCAACGGGGCATGCTGAGCAGTTCTTC
CASSPTGHAEQFF
>NA|TRBJ1-1|NA|TRBV29-1|14
TGCAGCGTTGCAAGACTCCTTCGTGGCACTGAAGCTTTCTTT
CSVARLLRGTEAFF
>NA|TRBJ2-7|TRBD1|TRBV28|14
TGTGCCAGCAAAACCGGGACAGGAGCCCACGAGCAGTACTTC
CASKTGTGAHEQYF
>NA|TRBJ2-1|TRBD1|TRBV6-5|14
TGTGCCAGCAGGAACAGGGGGCGAGTAAATGAGCAGTTCTTC
CASRNRGRVNEQFF
>NA|TRBJ2-1|NA|TRBV13|12
TGTGCCAGCAGCTCGCCTTACAATGAGCAGTTCTTC
CASSSPYNEQFF
>NA|TRBJ2-5|TRBD1|TRBV5-1|14
TGCGCCAGCAGCTTGGAGGACAGGGCTGAGACCCAGTACTTC
CASSLEDRAETQYF
>NA|TRBJ2-7|TRBD2|TRBV29-1|13
TGCAGCTTTGACTTGGGGGAGGGTTACGAGCAGTACTTC
CSFDLGEGYEQYF
>NA|TRBJ2-1|TRBD1|TRBV28|12
TGTGCCAGCAGTTTACTACGGGACAGGTGTTTCTTC
CASSLLRDRCFF
>NA|TRBJ2-5|TRBD2|TRBV7-8|14
TGTGCCAGCAGCGCGGGACTAGCGAGAGAGACCCAGTACTTC
CASSAGLARETQYF
>NA|TRBJ1-4|NA|TRBV4-1|14
TGCGCCAGCAGCCAGCGGTCTCTTAATGAAAAACTGTTTTTT
CASSQRSLNEKLFF
>few|TRBJ1-2|NA|TRBV5-6|13
TGTGCCAGCAGCCGACCGGTCATGGATGGCTACACCTTC
CASSRPVMDGYTF
>NA|TRBJ2-7|NA|TRBV19|16
TGTGCCAGTAGTATAGGGACCCCAGGTTTTTTCTACGAGCAGTACTTC
CASSIGTPGFFYEQYF
>NA|TRBJ2-7|NA|TRBV7-2|13
TGTGCCACGTCCCCGAGAGGATCCTACGAGCAGTACTTC
CATSPRGSYEQYF
>NA|TRBJ2-7|NA|TRBV6-5|14
TGTGCCAGCAGGACGGGGGGCTCCTCCTACGAGCAGTACTTC
CASRTGGSSYEQYF
>NA|TRBJ2-7|NA|TRBV7-9|13
TGTGCCAGCAGCTTTGTAGGAGGGCGCGAGCAGTACTTC
CASSFVGGREQYF
>NA|TRBJ2-3|NA|TRBV5-5|16
TGTGCCAGCAGCTTGGGTTGGGCGGTGGGGACAGATACGCAGTATTTT
CASSLGWAVGTDTQYF
>NA|TRBJ2-1|TRBD1|TRBV28|13
TGTGCCAGCGGCGGTCAGGGGGCCAATGAGCAGTTCTTC
CASGGQGANEQFF
>once|TRBJ1-5|NA|TRBV7-6|15
TGTGCCAGCAGCTTAGCCGGGGGGCTAAATCAGCCCCAGCATTTT
CASSLAGGLNQPQHF
>NA|TRBJ2-7|NA|TRBV5-6|13
TGTGCCAGCAGCGCGGGTGCCTCCTACGAGCAGTACTTC
CASSAGASYEQYF
>NA|TRBJ2-4|NA|TRBV20-1|10
TGCAGTGCCCAGAAAAACATTCAGTACTTC
CSAQKNIQYF
>few|TRBJ1-1|NA|TRBV25-1|13
TGTGCCAGCAGTGAATCGGGGGATTTGGAAGCTTTCTTT
CASSESGDLEAFF
>NA|TRBJ1-2|TRBD1|TRBV27|11
TGTGCCAGCGGACCGACAGGGCTCTACACCTTC
CASGPTGLYTF
>NA|TRBJ1-2|NA|TRBV5-1|13
TGCGCCAGCAGTGGGGATTCTTACTATGGCTACACCTTC
CASSGDSYYGYTF
>few|TRBJ2-7|NA|TRBV6-1|11
TGTGCCAGCGGGGACTTCGGGGAGCAGTACTTC
CASGDFGEQYF
>NA|TRBJ2-4|NA|TRBV7-2|13
TGTGCCAGCAGTTTAGCTAACAAAAACATTCAGTACTTC
CASSLANKNIQYF